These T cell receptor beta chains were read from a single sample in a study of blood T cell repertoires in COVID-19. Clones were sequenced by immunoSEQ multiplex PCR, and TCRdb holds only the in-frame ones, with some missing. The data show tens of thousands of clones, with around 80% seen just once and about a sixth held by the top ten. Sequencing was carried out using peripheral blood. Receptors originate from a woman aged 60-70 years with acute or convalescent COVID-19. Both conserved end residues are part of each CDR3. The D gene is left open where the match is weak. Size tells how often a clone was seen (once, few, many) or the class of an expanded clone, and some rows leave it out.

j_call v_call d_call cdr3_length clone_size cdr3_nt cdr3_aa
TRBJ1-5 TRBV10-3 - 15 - TGTGCCATCAGTGAGTCGGCGGGGGACAATCAGCCCCAGCATTTT CAISESAGDNQPQHF
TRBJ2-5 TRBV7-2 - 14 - TGTGCCAGCAGCTCCTATCCAGGGAGGGAGACCCAGTACTTC CASSSYPGRETQYF
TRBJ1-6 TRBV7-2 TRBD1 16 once TGTGCCAGCAGCCGGACAGGGGGCTCCTATAATTCACCCCTCCACTTT CASSRTGGSYNSPLHF
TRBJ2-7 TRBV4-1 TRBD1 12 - TGCGCCAGCAGCCAAGCGGGACAGCAGCAGTACTTC CASSQAGQQQYF
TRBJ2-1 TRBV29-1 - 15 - TGCAGCGTTGAACATTTCGGGGGGCAAAGAAATGAGCAGTTCTTC CSVEHFGGQRNEQFF
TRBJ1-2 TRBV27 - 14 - TGTGCCAGCAGTGCTTACGCCCTAAGAGGTGGCTACACCTTC CASSAYALRGGYTF
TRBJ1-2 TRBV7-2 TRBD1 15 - TGTGCCAGCAGCTCATATTTAACAGGGGGTTATGGCTACACCTTC CASSSYLTGGYGYTF
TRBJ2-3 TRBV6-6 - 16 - TGTGCCAGCAGTTACTCGACCCGGGGGAACACAGATACGCAGTATTTT CASSYSTRGNTDTQYF
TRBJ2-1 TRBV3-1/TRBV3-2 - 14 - TGTGCCAGCAGCCAAGACGGACAGTTGAATGAGCAGTTCTTC CASSQDGQLNEQFF
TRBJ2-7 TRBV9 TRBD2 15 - TGTGCCAGCAGCGTAGGTGCTAGCGGGGGGGCCGAGCAGTACTTC CASSVGASGGAEQYF
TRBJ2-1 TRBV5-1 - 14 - TGCGCCAGCGGGCTCGGTCAACAGTACAATGAGCAGTTCTTC CASGLGQQYNEQFF
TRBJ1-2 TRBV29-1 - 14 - TGCAGCGTTGAAGAAGGGGTAGGGATACATGGCTACACCTTC CSVEEGVGIHGYTF
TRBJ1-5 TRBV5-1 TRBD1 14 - TGCGCCAGCAGCCATGGGACAGGGAATCAGCCCCAGCATTTT CASSHGTGNQPQHF
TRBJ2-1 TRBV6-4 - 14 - TGTGCCAGCAGTCCCGGAGCAGAGTACAATGAGCAGTTCTTC CASSPGAEYNEQFF
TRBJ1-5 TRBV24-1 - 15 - TGTGCCACCAGTGATTCCGCAGGGAGCAATCAGCCCCAGCATTTT CATSDSAGSNQPQHF
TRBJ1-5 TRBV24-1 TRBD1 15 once TGTGCCACCAGTGAAGGACAGGGGAAAGGTCAGCCCCAGCATTTT CATSEGQGKGQPQHF
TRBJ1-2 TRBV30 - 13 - TGTGCCTGGAGGCGGGTGGGAGGAGAGGGCTACACCTTC CAWRRVGGEGYTF
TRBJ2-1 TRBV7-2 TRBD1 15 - TGTGCCAGCAGTTGGGGACAGGGAACCTACAATGAGCAGTTCTTC CASSWGQGTYNEQFF
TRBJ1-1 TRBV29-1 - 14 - TGCAGCGCGCAGGGTGGAGGGATGAACACTGAAGCTTTCTTT CSAQGGGMNTEAFF
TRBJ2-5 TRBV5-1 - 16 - TGCGCCAGCAGCTTGCGGGGCGAAGGACAGCTTGAGACCCAGTACTTC CASSLRGEGQLETQYF
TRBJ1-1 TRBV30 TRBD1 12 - TGTGCCCTCGGGACAGGGAACACTGAAGCTTTCTTT CALGTGNTEAFF
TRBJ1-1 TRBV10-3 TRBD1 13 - TGTGCCATCAGTGGCGACAGGGAGACTGAAGCTTTCTTT CAISGDRETEAFF
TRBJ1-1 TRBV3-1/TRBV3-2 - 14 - TGTGCCAGCAGCCAAGAGCTGACTCGGCTGTCGGCTTTCTTT CASSQELTRLSAFF
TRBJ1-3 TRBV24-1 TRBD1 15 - TGTGCCACCAGTGGCGGGACAGGGTTAAAAAACACCATATATTTT CATSGGTGLKNTIYF
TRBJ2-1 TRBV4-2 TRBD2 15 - TGTGCCAGCAGCCAAGGCGGGGGGGTCCTTAGGGAGCAGTTCTTC CASSQGGGVLREQFF
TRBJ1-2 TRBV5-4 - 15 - TGTGCCAGCAGCCCTGGGGGGAGAGATAACTATGGCTACACCTTC CASSPGGRDNYGYTF
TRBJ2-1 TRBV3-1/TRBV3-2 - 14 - TGTGCCAGCAATCAGGGGAGCTCCTACAATGAGCAGTTCTTC CASNQGSSYNEQFF
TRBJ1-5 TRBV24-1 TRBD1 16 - TGTGCCACCAGTGACGGACAGGGGTCTAGCAATCAGCCCCAGCATTTT CATSDGQGSSNQPQHF
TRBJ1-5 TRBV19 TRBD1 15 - TGTGCCAGTAGTATTCAGGGGGCGAACAATCAGCCCCAGCATTTT CASSIQGANNQPQHF
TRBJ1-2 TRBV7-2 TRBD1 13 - TGTGCCAGCAGCTTAGTTGGACAGGGCAGCTACACCTTC CASSLVGQGSYTF
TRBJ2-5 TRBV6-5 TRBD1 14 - TGTGCCAGCAGTTCCGGGACAGGGACCGAGACCCAGTACTTC CASSSGTGTETQYF
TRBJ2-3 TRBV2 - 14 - TGTGCCAGCAGTGAGAGGACAGGCACAGATACGCAGTATTTT CASSERTGTDTQYF
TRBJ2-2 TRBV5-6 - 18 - TGTGCCAGCAGCTTGGGGGGGCCCCTTATCGCGAACACCGGGGAGCTGTTTTTT CASSLGGPLIANTGELFF
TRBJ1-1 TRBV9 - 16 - TGTGCCAGCAGCGTAGCTGGGTGGGGTACAGGTACTGAAGCTTTCTTT CASSVAGWGTGTEAFF
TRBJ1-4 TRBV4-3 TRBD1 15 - TGCGCCAGCAGCCAAGGGACAGGGTCCGGCGAAAAACTGTTTTTT CASSQGTGSGEKLFF
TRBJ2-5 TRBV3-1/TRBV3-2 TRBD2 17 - TGTGCCAGCAGCCAAGGAGCCAGCGGGGGGGCCGAGGAGACCCAGTACTTC CASSQGASGGAEETQYF
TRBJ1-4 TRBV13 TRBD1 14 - TGTGCCAGCAGTTTTAGACAGGGAGGTGAAAAACTGTTTTTT CASSFRQGGEKLFF
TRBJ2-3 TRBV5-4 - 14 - TGTGCCAGCAGTCTAGAATGGATTTTAGATACGCAGTATTTT CASSLEWILDTQYF
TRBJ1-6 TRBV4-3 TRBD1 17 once TGCGCCAGCAGCCAAGATGGGACAGGGGTCTATAATTCACCCCTCCACTTT CASSQDGTGVYNSPLHF
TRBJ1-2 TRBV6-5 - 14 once TGTGCCAGCAGTCACCAGGGAGGCCGCTATGGCTACACCTTC CASSHQGGRYGYTF
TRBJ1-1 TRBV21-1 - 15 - TGTGCCAGCAGCAAAACCGGGACAGAGAACACTGAAGCTTTCTTT CASSKTGTENTEAFF
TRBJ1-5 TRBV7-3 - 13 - TGTGCCAGCAGCTTAGAACGGGGTCAGCCCCAGCATTTT CASSLERGQPQHF
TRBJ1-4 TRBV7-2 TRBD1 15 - TGTGCCAGCAGCCTAGACAGGGGACCTAATGAAAAACTGTTTTTT CASSLDRGPNEKLFF